These 12 T cell receptor beta chains came from one sample sequenced in a study of T cell repertoires in cytomegalovirus infection. TCRdb recomputed calls from the reads with MiXCR, one row per CDR3 protein. The repertoire includes about 160,000 distinct CDR3 sequences, 15% to 20% of them detected once, and about 17% sits in the top ten. Sequencing used CD8+ T cells from PBMCs. The receptors originated from a human donor in good health (CMV status not recorded). Some clones in this sample may be carry-over from other donors' samples.

The chain joins TRBV7-8 to TRBJ2-7; D not resolved. V was clipped by 1 base and J by 3 bases, with 16 bases between them. Germline values: CDR1 SGHVS, CDR2 FQNEAQ. This CDR3 is 16 amino acids long. The CDR3 DNA reads as TGTGCCAGCAGCTTAGACGCCAACCCAACCCTCTACGAGCAGTACTTC. Translated: CASSLDANPTLYEQYF.

CDR3 protein: CSARDRTSGYEQYF. The CDR3 coding sequence is TGCAGTGCTAGAGATAGGACTAGCGGGTACGAGCAGTACTTC. This rearrangement joins TRBV20-1 to TRBJ2-7, with 11 bases lining up with TRBD2. CDR3 length: 14 amino acids. Unmatched junction bases numbered 2, after V lost 0 bases and J lost 4 bases. CDR1 DFQATT and CDR2 SNEGSKA come from the germline V gene (reference sequence).

The V gene is TRBV15, the J gene TRBJ2-7, with D possibly TRBD2 on 6 matching bases. V lost 4 bases to trimming and J lost 3 bases, with 16 bases between them. This CDR3 comprises 15 residues. The germline CDR1 and CDR2 sequences are LNHNV and YYDKDF (reference sequence). The CDR3 loop is CATSNRLEGYYEQYF. The CDR3 DNA follows: TGTGCCACCAGCAATCGACTAGAAGGGTACTACGAGCAGTACTTC.

This rearrangement joins TRBV6-1 to TRBJ1-2, with D possibly matching TRBD1 (5 bases). The CDR3 sequence is 16 residues long. Germline values: CDR1 MNHNS, CDR2 SASEGT. V was pared by 0 bases and J by 5 bases, with 16 bases between. The CDR3 region is CASSEALEDNQYGYTF. The CDR3 nucleotides read TGTGCCAGCAGTGAAGCTTTAGAGGACAATCAATATGGCTACACCTTC.

This clonotype appeared a few times. The chain couples TRBV27 to TRBJ2-7; D gene ambiguous. This CDR3 region has 13 residues. The V gene lost 7 bases and the J gene lost 2 bases, with 12 bases spanning the gap. Germline CDR1 and CDR2: MNHEY and SMNVEV (reference sequence). The CDR3 DNA sequence: TGTGCCAGCAACTCGAACACACCCTACGAGCAGTACTTC. It is translated as CASNSNTPYEQYF.

The CDR3 sequence: CSARDRKGYEYEQYF. The CDR3 DNA reads as TGCAGTGCTAGAGATAGAAAGGGGTACGAGTACGAGCAGTACTTC. This chain joins TRBV20-1 and TRBJ2-7; a possible D gene is TRBD1 (5 bases). CDR1 is DFQATT, CDR2 SNEGSKA, per germline (reference sequence). V was pared by 0 bases and J by 4 bases, with 16 bases between. The CDR3 has 15 residues.

This chain links TRBV7-8 with TRBJ2-3; no definite D call. Germline V gene sequence: CDR1 SGHVS, CDR2 FQNEAQ. This CDR3 comprises 16 residues. V was pared by 3 bases and J by 1 base, with 14 bases between. CDR3 sequence reads: CASSFPRTRGTDTQYF. DNA of the CDR3: TGTGCCAGCAGCTTCCCCCGGACCCGCGGCACAGATACGCAGTATTTT.

This clonotype was picked up a small number of times. The chain links TRBV7-2 to TRBJ2-7; 8 bases map to TRBD2. Per germline, CDR1 SGHTA and CDR2 FQGNSA. This CDR3 has 21 residues. V lost 5 bases, J lost 3 bases, and 27 bases stayed unmatched. The CDR3 spells CASSPEGVPGGGYNYFYEQYF. The CDR3 DNA reads as TGTGCCAGCAGCCCTGAGGGGGTTCCGGGAGGGGGATATAACTACTTCTACGAGCAGTACTTC.

This rearrangement joins TRBV7-8 to TRBJ1-6; D is unclear. V dropped 5 bases and J dropped 10 bases, with 18 bases sitting between them. This CDR3 is 15 amino acids long. Germline lookup yields CDR1 SGHVS and CDR2 FQNEAQ. The CDR3 DNA reads as TGTGCCAGCAGCATCCAACCGGGAGAATGGTCACCCCTCCACTTT. As protein: CASSIQPGEWSPLHF.

This clonotype appeared a few times. V gene TRBV6-2 or TRBV6-3 combines with J gene TRBJ2-2, with 11 nucleotides matching TRBD2. Germline CDR1 is MNHEY and CDR2 is SVGEGT. The CDR3 is 14 amino acids. V dropped 10 bases and J dropped 11; count of bases not matched to a gene: 12. The CDR3 is CATRGTSGREELFF. The DNA for the CDR3 is TGTGCCACCAGAGGGACTAGCGGCCGCGAAGAGCTGTTTTTT.

In its sample, this clonotype was seen many times. J is TRBJ2-7 and V is TRBV13, with TRBD2 identical over 11 bases. Trimming removed 5 bases from V and 7 bases from J; junction bases left unmatched: 13. The CDR3 length is 16 residues. Germline loops: CDR1 PRHDT, CDR2 FYEKMQ (reference sequence). CDR3 DNA: TGTGCCAGCAGCCCTCTGACTAGCGGGGAATTCGTTGAGCAGTACTTC. It yields the protein CASSPLTSGEFVEQYF.

This clonotype has a handful of counts. The chain is built from TRBV6-2 or TRBV6-3 and TRBJ2-5; TRBD2 matches 10 bases. This CDR3 region has 17 residues. CDR1 and CDR2 (germline): MNHEY, SVGEGT. V was pared by 3 bases and J by 4 bases, with 11 bases of the junction left unmatched. CDR3 amino acids: CASSYSLAGDLGETQYF. CDR3 sequence (DNA): TGTGCCAGCAGTTATTCGCTAGCGGGGGACCTTGGAGAGACCCAGTACTTC.